This T cell receptor beta chain is from a study of T-cell memory formation after mild COVID-19. TCRdb re-called the 5' RACE reads with MiXCR, one entry per CDR3 protein. The profile shows roughly 240,000 distinct CDR3 sequences, roughly 14% of them singletons. CDR1 and CDR2 from the germline V gene are KGHDR and SFDVKD. The V end was cut by 10 bases, the J end by 2 bases, with 9 bases between. The CDR3 covers 12 residues. The clonotype comes from an adult woman who had mild COVID-19 (a few samples of this study predate the infection). Cell type and time point are not known. The gene calls are TRBV24-1 and TRBJ2-3; D is possibly TRBD2 (6 bases). Sequenced: PBMCs or a T cell subset sorted from them (not recorded which). The CDR3 DNA sequence: TGTGCCACACGGGAGTCCACAGATACGCAGTATTTT. This codes for CATRESTDTQYF.